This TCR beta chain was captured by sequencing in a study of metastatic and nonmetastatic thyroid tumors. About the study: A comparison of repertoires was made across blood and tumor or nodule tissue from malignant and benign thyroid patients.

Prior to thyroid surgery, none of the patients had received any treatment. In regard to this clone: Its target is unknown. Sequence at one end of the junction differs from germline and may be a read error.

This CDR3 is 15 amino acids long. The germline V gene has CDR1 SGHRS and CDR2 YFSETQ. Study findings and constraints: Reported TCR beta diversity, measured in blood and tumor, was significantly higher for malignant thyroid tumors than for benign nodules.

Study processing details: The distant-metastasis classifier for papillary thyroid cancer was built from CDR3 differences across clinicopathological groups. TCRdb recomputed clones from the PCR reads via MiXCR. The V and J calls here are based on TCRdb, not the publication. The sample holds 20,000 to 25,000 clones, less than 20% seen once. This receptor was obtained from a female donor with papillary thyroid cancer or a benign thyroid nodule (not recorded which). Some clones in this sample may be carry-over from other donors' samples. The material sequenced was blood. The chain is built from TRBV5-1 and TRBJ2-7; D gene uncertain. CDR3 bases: TGCGCCAGCAGCTTTAGTCACCACGCAACCTACAAGCAGTACTTC. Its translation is CASSFSHHATYKQYF.